This T cell receptor (beta chain) was sequenced during a study of blood T cell repertoires in COVID-19. Sequencing was performed with immunoSEQ multiplex PCR; in TCRdb, only in-frame clones are kept and a portion is missing. This table holds some 83,000 clones, 86% found once. V was shortened by 6 bases and J by 5 bases, with 15 bases between the two germline ends. There are 14 residues in the CDR3. Looked up from germline, CDR1 is KGHSH and CDR2 is LQKENI. The receptor was isolated from a man older than 75 in a cohort sampled during active COVID-19. This chain links TRBV18 with TRBJ2-3; TRBD2 might be the D (6 bases). The source material was peripheral blood. The CDR3 here is CASSRSGRGDTQYF. The DNA of the CDR3 is TGTGCCAGCTCTCGCTCGGGGCGGGGAGATACGCAGTATTTT.